This T cell receptor beta chain was identified in a study of cytomegalovirus exposure and HLA in healthy donors. The overall study: A prior study identified approximately 120 million unique TCR beta sequences from 200 million or so T cells. General study results and limits: Association of roughly 17,000 TCR beta sequences with HLA alleles was found at 0.05 false discovery rate in a later analysis. Indistinguishable V segments, including TRBV6-2 and TRBV6-3, were excluded.

From germline, CDR1 is SQVTM and CDR2 ANQGSEA. The CDR3 contains 13 residues. This clone showed up just once. Its antigen is still unknown. Use of 60 Vbeta and 13 Jbeta primers characterized the PCR. Under the authors' procedure: Later reanalysis found around 84 million unique TCR beta chains, about 10 million of them shared. Measured with immunoSEQ multiplex PCR; TCRdb has only the in-frame clones, and not every one. The DNA gave D and trimming, while V, J and clone size come from that table. The table records fewer than 100,000 clones, around four fifths of them present only once. This receptor was taken from a male donor in good health and CMV-seropositive. Sequencing used PBMCs. The chain has TRBV29-1 and TRBJ2-5, with a weak D call TRBD1 (5 bases). The closer fit of TRBJ2-7 to the DNA end suggests the J call may be wrong. The CDR3 DNA reads TGCAGTGCAACAGGTCCTGGAGACCGCGAGCAGTACTTC. Translated: CSATGPGDREQYF.